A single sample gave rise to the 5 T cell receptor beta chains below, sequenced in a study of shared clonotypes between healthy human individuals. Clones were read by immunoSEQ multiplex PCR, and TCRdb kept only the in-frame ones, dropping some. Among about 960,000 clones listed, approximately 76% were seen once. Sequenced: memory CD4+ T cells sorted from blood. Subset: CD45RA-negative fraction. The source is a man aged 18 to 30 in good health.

CDR3 sequence: CASSLGREGDTIYF. In DNA, the CDR3 is TGTGCCAGCAGCTTAGGCAGGGAAGGGGACACCATATATTTT. The J gene is TRBJ1-3, the V gene TRBV7-8; maybe TRBD1 (5 bases). The germline V and J ends were trimmed by 1 base and 8 bases, with 12 bases remaining between them. The CDR3 has 14 residues. Germline V lookup: CDR1 SGHVS, CDR2 FQNEAQ.

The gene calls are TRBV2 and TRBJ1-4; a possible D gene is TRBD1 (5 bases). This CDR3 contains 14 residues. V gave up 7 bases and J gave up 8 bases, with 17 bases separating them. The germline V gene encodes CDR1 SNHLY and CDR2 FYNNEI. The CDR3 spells CASTLNKGREKLFF. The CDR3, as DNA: TGTGCCAGCACCCTCAATAAGGGACGCGAAAAACTGTTTTTT. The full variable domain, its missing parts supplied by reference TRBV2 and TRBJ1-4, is EPEVTQTPSHQVTQMGQEVILRCVPISNHLYFYWYRQILGQKVEFLVSFYNNEISEKSEIFDDQFSVERPDGSNFTLKIRSTKLEDSAMYFCASTLNKGREKLFFGSGTQLSVL.

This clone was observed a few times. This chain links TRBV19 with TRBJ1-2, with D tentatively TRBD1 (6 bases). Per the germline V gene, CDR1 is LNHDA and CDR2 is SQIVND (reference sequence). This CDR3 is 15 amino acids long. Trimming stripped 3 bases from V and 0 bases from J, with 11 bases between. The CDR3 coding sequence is TGTGCCAGTAGTATGAACGACAGGACTAACTATGGCTACACCTTC. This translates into CASSMNDRTNYGYTF.

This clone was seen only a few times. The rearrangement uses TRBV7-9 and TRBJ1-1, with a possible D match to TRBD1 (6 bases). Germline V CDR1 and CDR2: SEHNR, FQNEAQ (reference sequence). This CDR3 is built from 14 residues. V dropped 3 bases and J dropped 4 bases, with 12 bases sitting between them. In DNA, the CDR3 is TGTGCCAGCAGCTTTTTACAGGGATCCACTGAAGCTTTCTTT. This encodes CASSFLQGSTEAFF.

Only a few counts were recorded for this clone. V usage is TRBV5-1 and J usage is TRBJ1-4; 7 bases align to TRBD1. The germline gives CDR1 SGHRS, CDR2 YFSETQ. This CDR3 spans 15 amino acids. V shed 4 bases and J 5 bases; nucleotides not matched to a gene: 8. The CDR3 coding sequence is TGCGCCAGCAGCCAGGGACAGAGTCCCAATGAAAAACTGTTTTTT. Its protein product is CASSQGQSPNEKLFF.